This TCR beta chain was recovered during a study of blood T cells in healthy people across ages. The sample providers were healthy Caucasian people from Russia, aged roughly 6 to 90. General study results and limits: Diversity estimates from one million T cells were considered underestimates.

This CDR3 spans 14 amino acids. Trimming took 3 bases from V and 0 from J, leaving 12 bases between them. Germline CDR1 reads DFQATT; CDR2 reads SNEGSKA (reference sequence). Details on this clonotype: Its antigen is still unknown.

Next came a second PCR, run for roughly 6 to 11 cycles, which used a sample-barcoded 5' primer along with a J-beta primer mix. Each cDNA molecule, via a template-switch adaptor with 12 random nucleotides, was tagged. TCRdb recomputed calls from the 5' RACE reads with MiXCR, one row per CDR3 protein. The top ten hold about a fifth of the sample, which has 650,000 to 800,000 distinct CDR3 sequences, approximately 48% seen once. The origin of this receptor is a man in his 60s in good health. The chain carries TRBV20-1 and TRBJ2-7; D is possibly TRBD1 or TRBD2 (5 bases each). The material sequenced was blood. The CDR3 DNA sequence: TGCAGTGCTAGGCCCGGGGCCGGCTCCTACGAGCAGTACTTC. Its translation is CSARPGAGSYEQYF.